The rows below give T cell receptor beta chains drawn from one sample of a study of prognosis after radiotherapy for stage I lung cancer. TCRdb reanalysed the multiplex PCR reads using MiXCR and keeps one entry per CDR3 protein. The sample lists about 8,500 distinct CDR3 sequences; approximately 60% were seen once. The input for sequencing was PBMCs, taken before or after stereotactic body radiation therapy (not recorded which). The source of these receptors is a donor aged 50 or older with non-small cell lung cancer. Both conserved end residues are part of each CDR3. D genes are given only for firm matches. The size field is filled for only some rows; it gives once, few, many or a size class.

TRBV7-2	-	-	TRBJ2-2	CASSPEVRETGELFF	TGTGCCAGCAGCCCCGAGGTCCGGGAGACCGGGGAGCTGTTTTTT
TRBV28	-	-	TRBJ1-4	CASSPRGIEEKLFF	TGTGCCAGCAGCCCCCGGGGAATAGAAGAAAAACTGTTTTTT
TRBV28	medium-sized	-	TRBJ1-3	CASSPGGTGNTIYF	TGTGCCAGCAGTCCGGGGGGGACTGGAAACACCATATATTTT
TRBV28	-	TRBD1	TRBJ1-2	CASSLWDRGEVYGYTF	TGTGCCAGCAGTTTATGGGACAGGGGGGAGGTATATGGCTACACCTTC
TRBV5-1	-	-	TRBJ2-7	CASSLRSLVGINEQYF	TGCGCCAGCAGCTTGCGGTCACTAGTGGGGATCAACGAGCAATACTTC
TRBV24-1	-	TRBD2	TRBJ2-2	CATSDLARERGGELFF	TGTGCCACCAGTGATTTGGCGCGGGAGAGAGGCGGGGAGCTGTTTTTT
TRBV6-5	-	TRBD1	TRBJ2-2	CASSYGTENTGELFF	TGTGCCAGCAGTTACGGGACAGAAAACACCGGGGAGCTGTTTTTT
TRBV6-1	once	-	TRBJ1-1	CASSEGGRGRYTEAFF	TGTGCCAGCAGTGAAGGTGGCAGGGGAAGGTACACTGAAGCTTTCTTT
TRBV6-1	-	-	TRBJ1-2	CASSDPANYGYTF	TGTGCCAGCAGTGACCCTGCGAACTATGGCTACACCTTC
TRBV27	once	TRBD1	TRBJ2-1	CASSYRGRGNEQFF	TGTGCCAGCAGCTACAGGGGGCGCGGGAATGAGCAGTTCTTC
TRBV19	-	TRBD1	TRBJ1-1	CASSGRQGHTEAFF	TGTGCCAGTAGTGGACGACAGGGCCACACTGAAGCTTTCTTT
TRBV20-1	-	-	TRBJ1-2	CSSLPVAGMDYGYTF	TGCAGTTCTCTCCCCGTAGCGGGGATGGACTATGGCTACACCTTC
TRBV20-1	-	TRBD2	TRBJ2-1	CSVHPPGREGIYEQFF	TGCAGTGTTCATCCCCCGGGGCGGGAGGGCATCTATGAGCAGTTCTTC
TRBV27	-	-	TRBJ1-3	CASSPYGRSSVNTIYF	TGTGCCAGCAGTCCCTATGGACGGAGCTCTGTAAACACCATATATTTT
TRBV20-1	medium-sized	-	TRBJ2-7	CSARGNSYEQYF	TGCAGTGCTAGGGGCAACTCCTACGAGCAGTACTTC
TRBV5-1	-	-	TRBJ2-1	CASSTVTGYNEQFF	TGCGCCAGCAGCACCGTGACAGGTTACAATGAGCAGTTCTTC
TRBV6-1	-	-	TRBJ1-2	CASSNQMDYGYTF	TGTGCCAGCAGTAACCAGATGGACTATGGCTACACCTTC
TRBV30	medium-sized	-	TRBJ1-1	CAWSVPTGGAFF	TGTGCCTGGAGTGTACCAACTGGGGGCGCTTTCTTT
TRBV20-1	-	-	TRBJ2-1	CSARDRISGSGEQFF	TGCAGTGCTAGAGATCGAATTTCGGGGTCCGGTGAGCAGTTCTTC
TRBV20-1	-	-	TRBJ2-1	CSARGGGTSGFF	TGCAGTGCTCGAGGGGGCGGGACCTCGGGGTTCTTC
TRBV27	medium-sized	-	TRBJ1-1	CASSAVGVNTEAFF	TGTGCCAGCAGTGCCGTAGGGGTGAACACTGAAGCTTTCTTT
TRBV6-5	medium-sized	-	TRBJ1-3	CASSYTLAAGNTIYF	TGTGCCAGCAGTTACACACTAGCGGCTGGAAACACCATATATTTT
TRBV6-1	-	-	TRBJ1-5	CASLSGLDQPQHF	TGTGCCAGCCTATCAGGGCTCGATCAGCCCCAGCATTTT
TRBV5-1	-	-	TRBJ2-5	CASSLDGRPQETQYF	TGCGCCAGCAGCTTGGATGGCAGACCTCAAGAGACCCAGTACTTC
TRBV5-8	many	TRBD2	TRBJ2-5	CASSLGGTSGRNQETQYF	TGTGCCAGCAGCTTGGGGGGGACTAGCGGGAGAAACCAAGAGACCCAGTACTTC
TRBV27	medium-sized	-	TRBJ2-1	CASSLTARSAQFF	TGTGCCAGCAGTCTAACCGCCCGATCGGCGCAGTTCTTC
TRBV6-4	-	-	TRBJ2-7	CAISRGGRPPHSYEQYF	TGTGCCATCAGTAGGGGGGGCCGACCGCCCCATTCCTACGAGCAGTACTTC
TRBV7-9	-	-	TRBJ2-7	CASSPRDNYEQYF	TGTGCCAGCAGCCCAAGGGACAACTACGAGCAGTACTTC
TRBV20-1	medium-sized	-	TRBJ2-7	CSARWGYEQYF	TGCAGTGCTAGATGGGGATACGAGCAGTACTTC
TRBV11-3	-	TRBD2	TRBJ2-7	CASSLKGRVGYEQYF	TGTGCCAGCAGCTTAAAGGGGAGGGTCGGCTACGAGCAGTACTTC
TRBV10-2	many	TRBD1	TRBJ2-7	CASLRDRASYEQYF	TGCGCCAGCCTCCGGGACAGGGCCTCCTACGAGCAGTACTTC
TRBV30	large	-	TRBJ1-2	CAWRGVHGYTF	TGTGCCTGGAGGGGGGTGCATGGCTACACCTTC
TRBV2	medium-sized	-	TRBJ1-5	CASSEYAGIGQPQHF	TGTGCCAGCAGTGAATATGCGGGGATAGGTCAGCCCCAGCATTTT
TRBV7-2	-	TRBD2	TRBJ2-1	CASSLEVGGTLQQFF	TGTGCCAGCAGCTTAGAGGTCGGGGGGACCCTTCAGCAGTTCTTC
TRBV6-1	medium-sized	TRBD2	TRBJ2-1	CASKPGASGRREQFF	TGTGCCAGTAAACCGGGGGCTAGCGGGAGGAGAGAGCAGTTCTTC
TRBV28	medium-sized	-	TRBJ2-5	CASSSPPSGLNGETQYF	TGTGCCAGCAGTTCGCCGCCAAGCGGGCTAAACGGGGAGACCCAGTACTTC
TRBV5-1	once	-	TRBJ2-7	CASSFSSRTTGHSYEQYF	TGCGCCAGCAGCTTTTCTTCCCGCACGACAGGACACTCCTACGAGCAGTACTTC
TRBV20-1	-	TRBD1	TRBJ1-2	CSARSGQGYGYTF	TGCAGTGCTAGATCGGGACAGGGCTATGGCTACACCTTC
TRBV4-1	medium-sized	TRBD1	TRBJ1-2	CASSQGDRGPDYGYTF	TGTGCCAGCAGCCAAGGAGACAGGGGCCCTGACTATGGCTACACCTTC
TRBV11-3	-	TRBD1	TRBJ2-7	CASSGTVVEQYF	TGTGCCAGCAGTGGGACAGTGGTCGAGCAGTACTTC
TRBV12-3/TRBV12-4	-	-	TRBJ2-7	CASSQDYEQYF	TGTGCCAGCAGTCAAGACTACGAGCAGTACTTC
TRBV29-1	medium-sized	-	TRBJ2-7	CSVGPQGNEQYF	TGCAGCGTAGGGCCACAGGGAAACGAGCAGTACTTC
TRBV7-2	-	TRBD2	TRBJ2-2	CASSLLSGMAGELFF	TGTGCCAGCAGCTTACTCAGCGGGATGGCCGGGGAGCTGTTTTTT
TRBV4-1	many	TRBD1	TRBJ2-4	CASSQGPDRGNIQYF	TGCGCCAGCAGCCAAGGCCCCGACAGGGGGAACATTCAGTACTTC
TRBV29-1	many	TRBD2	TRBJ2-5	CSAGGTSGSRKETQYF	TGCAGCGCCGGTGGAACTAGCGGGTCACGGAAGGAGACCCAGTACTTC
TRBV6-2/TRBV6-3	-	-	TRBJ1-5	CASSADMVNHPQHF	TGTGCCAGCAGTGCTGACATGGTCAATCATCCCCAGCATTTT
TRBV19	-	-	TRBJ1-2	CASGSRVFGGYTF	TGTGCCAGTGGCTCGAGGGTCTTCGGGGGCTACACCTTC
TRBV19	many	TRBD2	TRBJ2-5	CASSLLLGTSGQETQYF	TGTGCCAGTAGTCTACTCCTTGGGACTAGCGGACAAGAGACCCAGTACTTC
TRBV30	medium-sized	-	TRBJ2-2	CAWSRGGGGTGELFF	TGTGCCTGGAGCCGAGGGGGGGGCGGCACCGGGGAGCTGTTTTTT
TRBV7-9	-	-	TRBJ2-5	CASSYGQKETQYF	TGTGCCAGCAGCTACGGACAGAAAGAGACCCAGTACTTC
TRBV3-1	medium-sized	TRBD1	TRBJ1-2	CASSRDREDYGYTF	TGTGCCAGCAGCCGGGACAGGGAGGACTATGGCTACACCTTC
TRBV6-5	-	TRBD2	TRBJ2-1	CASSYGGGRNEQFF	TGTGCCAGCAGCTACGGGGGAGGGAGAAATGAGCAGTTCTTC
TRBV10-3	once	-	TRBJ1-6	CAISESRDLNSPLHF	TGTGCCATCAGTGAGTCGAGGGACCTTAATTCACCCCTCCACTTT
TRBV5-6	many	TRBD2	TRBJ2-1	CASSATLSGRYNEQFF	TGTGCCAGCAGCGCAACCTTGAGCGGGAGGTACAATGAGCAGTTCTTC
TRBV9	-	-	TRBJ1-6	CASSSPNSPLHF	TGTGCCAGCAGCTCACCTAATTCACCCCTCCACTTT
TRBV5-5	-	TRBD1	TRBJ2-3	CASSPLTGITDTQYF	TGTGCCAGCAGCCCATTGACAGGGATTACAGATACGCAGTATTTT
TRBV25-1	-	TRBD1	TRBJ1-2	CASTNQDRDAYTF	TGTGCCAGCACAAATCAGGACAGGGACGCCTACACCTTC
TRBV28	-	-	TRBJ2-1	CASSRPGTPYRNEQFF	TGTGCCAGCTCGCGACCCGGGACTCCTTACCGGAATGAGCAGTTCTTC
TRBV24-1	-	TRBD1	TRBJ2-2	CATSDPGTGVLTGELFF	TGTGCCACCAGTGACCCCGGGACAGGGGTTTTGACCGGGGAGCTGTTTTTT